The present T cell receptor (beta chain) was sequenced within a study of naive and memory T cell subsets. Four PCR rounds used nested alpha and beta constant region primers plus the SP2 primer. TCRdb independently ran MiXCR on the 5' RACE reads; one entry per CDR3 protein. The data contain 56,000 or so distinct CDR3 sequences, 7.6% of them singletons. This clonotype was observed at least ten times. The library had UMIs added by 3' ligation of an oligonucleotide to TCR cDNA. Deletions cut 11 bases from V and 5 bases from J, with 18 bases between. The CDR3 contains 13 residues. CDR1 MDHEN and CDR2 SYDVKM come from the germline V gene.

The rearrangement links TRBV28 to TRBJ1-2, with TRBD1 as a possible D gene (5 bases). The sequence was obtained from a female donor in good health. CDR3 residues: CAAGGGGVYGYTF. The CDR3 DNA sequence: TGTGCCGCCGGGGGGGGAGGCGTGTATGGCTACACCTTC.